The clone carrying this TCR beta chain was picked up many times. The antigen is not known. The germline V and J ends were trimmed by 1 base and 5 bases, with 6 bases remaining between them. Germline CDR1 LGHDT, CDR2 YNNKEL (reference sequence). This CDR3 comprises 13 residues. The data are from a study of human T cells and chemical hapten exposure. For the study at large: DPC at 2% was the sensitizing agent, placed on 2 cm by 2 cm of upper inner arm skin.

Time point specified: patch test 3, about 24 weeks after DPC sensitization. Treatment reported: therapeutic diphenylcyclopropenone sensitization with weekly scalp DPC. Venepuncture was done earlier than the placement of each patch test. Extraction yielded total RNA from whole blood (unfractionated). Study results and caveats: Unchanged with DPC sensitization were TCRs above 1 in 1000 frequency.

TCRdb fed the RACE reads into MiXCR, producing one record per CDR3 protein. The repertoire holds about 84,000 distinct CDR3 sequences, with about a tenth as singletons. The source is a woman aged 45 to 65 with alopecia areata. Some clones in this sample may be carry-over from other donors' samples. This chain joins TRBV3-1 and TRBJ2-1, with D unresolved. Sequenced material: whole blood, taken in connection with sensitization to the hapten diphenylcyclopropenone (DPC). The DNA for the CDR3 is TGTGCCAGCAGCCAAGTAGTCGACAATGAGCAGTTCTTC. Its translation is CASSQVVDNEQFF.